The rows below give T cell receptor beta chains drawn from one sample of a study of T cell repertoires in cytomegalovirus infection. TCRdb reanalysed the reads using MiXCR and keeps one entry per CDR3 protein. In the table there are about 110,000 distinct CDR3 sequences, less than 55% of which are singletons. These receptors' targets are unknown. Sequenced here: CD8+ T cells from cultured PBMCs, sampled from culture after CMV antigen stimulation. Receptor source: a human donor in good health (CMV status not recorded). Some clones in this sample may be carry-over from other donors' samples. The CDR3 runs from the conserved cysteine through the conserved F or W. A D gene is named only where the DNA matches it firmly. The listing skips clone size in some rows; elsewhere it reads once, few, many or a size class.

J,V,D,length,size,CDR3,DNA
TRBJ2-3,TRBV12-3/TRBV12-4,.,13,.,CASRGEIQDTQYF,TGTGCCAGCAGGGGGGAAATCCAAGATACGCAGTATTTT
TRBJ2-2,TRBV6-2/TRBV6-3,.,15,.,CASSYWTGGAGELFF,TGTGCCAGCAGTTACTGGACAGGCGGGGCCGGGGAGCTGTTTTTT
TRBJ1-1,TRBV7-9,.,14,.,CASSSPGGDTEAFF,TGTGCCAGCAGCTCCCCAGGAGGGGACACTGAAGCTTTCTTT
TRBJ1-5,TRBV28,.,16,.,CASSLQGKRGNQPQHF,TGTGCCAGCAGTTTACAGGGGAAGAGAGGCAATCAGCCCCAGCATTTT
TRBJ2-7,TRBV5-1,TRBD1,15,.,CASSRMTGGGYEQYF,TGCGCCAGCAGTAGAATGACAGGGGGCGGCTACGAGCAGTACTTC
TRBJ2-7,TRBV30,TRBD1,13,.,CAWSQTGVREQYF,TGTGCCTGGAGCCAGACAGGGGTTCGCGAGCAGTACTTC
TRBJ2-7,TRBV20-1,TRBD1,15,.,CSARDDDRGSYEQYF,TGCAGTGCTAGAGATGACGACAGGGGATCCTACGAGCAGTACTTC
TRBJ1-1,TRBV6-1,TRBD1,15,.,CASHWTGGVNTEAFF,TGTGCCAGCCACTGGACAGGGGGGGTGAACACTGAAGCTTTCTTT
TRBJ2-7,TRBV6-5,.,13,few,CASSYSGINEQYF,TGTGCCAGCAGTTACTCGGGCATTAACGAGCAGTACTTC
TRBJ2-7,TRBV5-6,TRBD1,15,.,CASSRQGQGFYEQYF,TGTGCCAGCAGCCGTCAAGGACAGGGATTCTACGAGCAGTACTTC
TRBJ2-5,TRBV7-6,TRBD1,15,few,CASSFGTGGEETQYF,TGTGCCAGCAGCTTCGGGACAGGGGGCGAGGAGACCCAGTACTTC
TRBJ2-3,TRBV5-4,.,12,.,CASSSLTDTQYF,TGTGCCAGCAGCTCCCTTACAGATACGCAGTATTTT
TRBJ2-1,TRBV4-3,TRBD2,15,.,CASSPGLADHNEQFF,TGCGCCAGCAGCCCGGGACTAGCGGACCACAATGAGCAGTTTTTC
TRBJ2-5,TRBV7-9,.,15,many,CASSALKGDQETQYF,TGTGCCAGCAGCGCCTTAAAAGGGGACCAAGAGACCCAGTACTTC
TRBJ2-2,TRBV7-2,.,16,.,CASSPVGAGGTGELFF,TGTGCCAGCAGCCCAGTGGGAGCGGGTGGCACCGGGGAGCTGTTTTTT
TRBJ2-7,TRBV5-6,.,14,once,CASSSIQISYEQYF,TGTGCCAGCAGCTCCATCCAAATTTCCTACGAGCAGTACTTC
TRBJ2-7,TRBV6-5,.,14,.,CASSYWDGSYEQYF,TGTGCCAGCAGTTATTGGGACGGCTCCTACGAGCAGTACTTC
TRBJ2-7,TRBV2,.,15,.,CASSEAQGKGYEQYF,TGTGCCAGCAGTGAAGCGCAGGGAAAGGGCTACGAGCAGTACTTC
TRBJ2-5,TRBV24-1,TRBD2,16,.,CATSDPWEGIQETQYF,TGTGCCACCAGTGATCCCTGGGAGGGGATCCAAGAGACCCAGTACTTC
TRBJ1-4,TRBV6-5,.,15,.,CASSYSLAKGEKLFF,TGTGCCAGCAGTTACTCTTTGGCAAAAGGAGAAAAACTGTTTTTT
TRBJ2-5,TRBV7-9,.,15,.,CASSLMDGGEETQYF,TGTGCCAGCAGCTTAATGGACGGTGGGGAAGAGACCCAGTACTTC
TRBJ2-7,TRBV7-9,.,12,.,CASEGRSYEQYF,TGTGCCTCGGAGGGACGGTCCTACGAGCAGTACTTC
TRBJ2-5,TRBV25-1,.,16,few,CASSEFWQGGSETQYF,TGTGCCAGCAGTGAATTTTGGCAGGGGGGTAGTGAGACCCAGTACTTC
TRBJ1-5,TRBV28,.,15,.,CASSPGLGSDQPQHF,TGTGCCAGCAGTCCGGGATTGGGCAGCGATCAGCCCCAGCATTTT
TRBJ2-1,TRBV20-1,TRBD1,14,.,CSARVGTGGNEQFF,TGCAGTGCTAGAGTTGGGACAGGGGGCAATGAGCAGTTCTTC
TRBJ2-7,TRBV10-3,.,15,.,CAISEPHRQPGEQYF,TGTGCCATCAGTGAGCCCCACAGACAGCCCGGGGAGCAGTACTTC
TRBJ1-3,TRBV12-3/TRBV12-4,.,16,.,CASSQTGHHSGNTIYF,TGTGCCAGCAGCCAAACGGGACACCACTCTGGAAACACCATATATTTT
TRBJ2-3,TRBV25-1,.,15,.,CASSPTPASPDTQYF,TGTGCCAGCAGCCCTACCCCGGCTAGCCCAGATACGCAGTATTTT
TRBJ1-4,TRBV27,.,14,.,CASSFSRGSEKLFF,TGTGCCAGCAGTTTCAGCCGGGGGTCTGAAAAACTGTTTTTT
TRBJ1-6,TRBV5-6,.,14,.,CASSLDGLNSPLHF,TGTGCCAGCAGCTTGGACGGCCTTAATTCACCCCTCCACTTT
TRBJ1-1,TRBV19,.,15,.,CASSRDGHPGAEAFF,TGTGCCAGTAGTAGAGACGGACACCCGGGGGCTGAAGCTTTCTTT
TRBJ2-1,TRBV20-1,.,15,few,CSARTLRDLNNEQFF,TGCAGTGCTAGAACCCTGCGGGACCTAAACAATGAGCAGTTCTTC
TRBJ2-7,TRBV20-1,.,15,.,CSARDFREVTYEQYF,TGCAGTGCTAGAGATTTCAGGGAAGTAACCTACGAGCAGTACTTC
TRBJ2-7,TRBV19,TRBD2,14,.,CASSQSQAGDEQYF,TGTGCCAGTAGTCAAAGTCAAGCGGGGGACGAGCAGTACTTC
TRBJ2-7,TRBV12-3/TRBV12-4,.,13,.,CASSFGTFSEQYF,TGTGCCAGCAGTTTCGGGACCTTCTCCGAGCAGTACTTC
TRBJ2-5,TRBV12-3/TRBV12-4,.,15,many,CASNPPQGTTETQYF,TGTGCCAGCAACCCGCCGCAGGGGACGACAGAGACCCAGTACTTC
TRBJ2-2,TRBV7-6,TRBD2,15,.,CASSLVAGGTGELFF,TGTGCCAGCAGCTTAGTAGCGGGGGGTACCGGGGAGCTGTTTTTT
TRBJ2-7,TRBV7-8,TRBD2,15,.,CASSLGASGTYEQYF,TGTGCCAGCAGCTTAGGGGCTAGCGGGACCTACGAGCAGTACTTC
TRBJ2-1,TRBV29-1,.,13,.,CSALTGNYNEQFF,TGCAGCGCTCTAACGGGGAACTACAATGAGCAGTTCTTC
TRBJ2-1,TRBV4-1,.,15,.,CASSQTGAGIDEQFF,TGCGCCAGCAGCCAAACCGGTGCAGGAATCGATGAGCAGTTCTTC
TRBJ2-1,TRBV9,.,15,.,CASSVAGVLYNEQFF,TGTGCCAGCAGCGTAGCGGGGGTGCTCTACAATGAGCAGTTCTTC
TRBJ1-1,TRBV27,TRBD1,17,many,CASVGSTGGWLNTEAFF,TGTGCCAGCGTGGGATCCACAGGGGGCTGGTTGAACACTGAAGCTTTCTTT